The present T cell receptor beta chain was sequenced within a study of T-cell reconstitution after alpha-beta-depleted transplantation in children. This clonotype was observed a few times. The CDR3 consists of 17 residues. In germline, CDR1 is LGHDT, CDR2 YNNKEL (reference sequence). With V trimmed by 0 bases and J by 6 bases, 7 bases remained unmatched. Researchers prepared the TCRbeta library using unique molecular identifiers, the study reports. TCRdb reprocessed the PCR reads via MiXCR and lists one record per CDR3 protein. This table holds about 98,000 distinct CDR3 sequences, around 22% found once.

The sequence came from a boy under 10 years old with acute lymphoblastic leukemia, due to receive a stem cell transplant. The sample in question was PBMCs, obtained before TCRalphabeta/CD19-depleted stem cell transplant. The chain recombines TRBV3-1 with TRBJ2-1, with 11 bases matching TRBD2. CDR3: CASSQDIGTSGGNEQFF. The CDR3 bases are TGTGCCAGCAGCCAAGATATTGGGACTAGCGGAGGCAATGAGCAGTTCTTC.